The entry below gives a single T cell receptor beta chain sequence along with its context. This sample was included in a study of blood T cell repertoires in COVID-19. As for the study in general: The analysed material was cDNA or gDNA that came from T cells, B-cell-depleted T cells, or PBMCs.

The length of the CDR3 is 14 residues. The V end was cut by 5 bases, the J end by 3 bases, with 14 bases between. CDR1 and CDR2 (germline): MDHEN, SYDVKM. As handled by the study authors: Quantification of nucleated cells was approximated via reference gene primer amplification. The assay was immunoSEQ multiplex PCR, and TCRdb's table has in-frame clones only and misses some. V and J calls and clone size are as listed in that table; D and trimming were resolved from the DNA. Altogether roughly 250,000 clones are present, approximately 88% being singletons, with the ten largest covering approximately 1.2%. The cohort comprised adults aged roughly 18 to 95 years residing in some 24 US areas. Cohort placement rested on clinical history that participants reported themselves.

The sequence was collected from a middle-aged woman with acute COVID-19. The V call is TRBV28, the J call TRBJ2-7; tentative D call: TRBD1 (6 bases). The sample was PBMCs or T cells enriched from blood (not recorded which). This CDR3 reads CASSVNRVDYEQYF. In DNA form, the CDR3 reads TGTGCCAGCAGTGTGAACAGGGTGGACTACGAGCAGTACTTC.